This T cell receptor beta chain was sequenced for a study of control samples from healthy donors and cancer patients. The CDR3 loop spans 14 amino acids. Using immunoSEQ multiplex PCR, the repertoire was profiled, and TCRdb retains in-frame clones only, with some absent. The sample includes fewer than 300,000 clones, over 70% seen only once; the top ten take 10% to 15%. The sample consisted of PBMCs. This clonotype originated in an older woman with lung cancer. The chain is built from TRBV21-1 and TRBJ1-3. TRBV21-1 is deemed a pseudogene. CDR3 region: CASSNRGSGNTIYF. In nucleotides, the CDR3 is TGTGCCAGCAGCAATCGGGGCTCTGGAAACACCATATATTTT.